These 24 T cell receptor beta chains were sequenced from one sample in a study of blood T cell repertoires in COVID-19. Profiling relied on immunoSEQ multiplex PCR, and the TCRdb table lists in-frame clones only, not all of them. The sample includes 250,000 or so clones, 84% of them seen just once. The source material was peripheral blood. The receptors were gathered from a woman aged 40-49 years who had recovered from COVID-19.

The chain uses TRBV10-2 and TRBJ2-7; 9 bases match TRBD1. CDR3 length equals 15 residues. V was clipped by 3 bases and J by 5 bases; unmatched bases: 8. The germline V gene encodes CDR1 WSHSY and CDR2 SAAADI. The CDR3 sequence is CASSESGTGRNEQYF. Written as DNA, the CDR3 is TGCGCCAGCAGTGAATCCGGGACAGGGAGAAACGAGCAGTACTTC.

The J gene is TRBJ2-1, the V gene TRBV5-4; 10 nucleotides align to TRBD1. The CDR3 consists of 15 residues. Germline trimming cut 4 bases from V and 8 bases from J; bases unmatched to any gene: 9. Germline CDR1 reads SGHNT; CDR2 reads YYREEE (reference sequence). The CDR3 protein is CASSTQTGGSDEQFF. Written as DNA, the CDR3 is TGTGCCAGCAGCACTCAGACAGGGGGCTCGGATGAGCAGTTCTTC.

With regard to this clone: At one of its ends the junction is not consistent with the germline gene, which may arise from a read error. This sequence joins TRBV29-1 and TRBJ1-5; D not certain. Germline values: CDR1 SQVTM, CDR2 ANQGSEA. The CDR3 runs to 13 residues. CDR3 residues: CRVGFADNQPQHF. CDR3 coding DNA: TGCAGAGTTGGGTTTGCGGACAATCAGCCCCAGCATTTT.

The chain has TRBV27 and TRBJ1-1; 8 nucleotides agree with TRBD1. Trimming took 5 bases from V and 6 from J; bases not matched to a gene: 11. Germline CDR1 is MNHEY and CDR2 is SMNVEV (reference sequence). The CDR3 length is 15 residues. This CDR3 reads CASSITGGGAPEAFF. CDR3 DNA sequence: TGTGCCAGCAGTATAACAGGGGGTGGGGCCCCTGAAGCTTTCTTT.

This clone was found once. This CDR3 is CASSFSVNTEAFF. The CDR3 DNA sequence: TGTGCCAGCAGTTTTTCAGTGAACACTGAAGCTTTCTTT. The chain has TRBV12-3 or TRBV12-4 and TRBJ1-1; no clear D. The CDR3 consists of 13 residues. Deletions cut 3 bases from V and 0 bases from J, with 5 bases between.

The genes are TRBV21-1 and TRBJ2-5; the listed D gene, TRBD1, was not tested against the DNA. TRBV21-1 is noted as a pseudogene. The CDR3 covers 17 residues. Written as DNA, the CDR3 is TGTGCCAGCACCAAGCCTTTGTCGGACAGGAGGTTGGAGACCCAGTACTTC. Residues: CASTKPLSDRRLETQYF.

V is TRBV15 and J is TRBJ1-1, with a possible D match to TRBD1 (5 bases). The V gene's germline CDR1 is LNHNV and CDR2 YYDKDF (reference sequence). This CDR3 contains 15 residues. Trimming removed 1 base from V and 4 bases from J, with 13 bases in between. CDR3 sequence: CATSRGGRASTEAFF. As DNA, the CDR3 is TGTGCCACCAGCAGAGGCGGCAGGGCTAGCACTGAAGCTTTCTTT. The entire variable domain, with the rest obtained from reference TRBV15 and TRBJ1-1, is as follows: DAMVIQNPRYQVTQFGKPVTLSCSQTLNHNVMYWYQQKSSQAPKLLFHYYDKDFNNEADTPDNFQSRRPNTSFCFLDIRSPGLGDTAMYLCATSRGGRASTEAFFGQGTRLTVV.

The V and J genes are TRBV29-1 and TRBJ2-3; possibly TRBD1 for D (5 bases). V dropped 0 bases and J dropped 6 bases, with 13 bases sitting between them. Germline V gives CDR1 SQVTM, CDR2 ANQGSEA. This CDR3 has 14 amino acids. In DNA, the CDR3 is TGCAGCGTTGAAGATCGGGCAGGGTCGGATACGCAGTATTTT. Translated, it gives CSVEDRAGSDTQYF.

The J gene is TRBJ2-1, the V gene TRBV7-2, with a weak D call TRBD2 (7 bases). CDR3 size: 15 residues. Germline CDR1 is SGHTA and CDR2 is FQGNSA. V dropped 7 bases and J dropped 7 bases, with 20 bases sitting between them. CDR3 sequence reads: CASTLRGGLRNEQFF. The CDR3 DNA reads as TGTGCCAGCACCCTAAGGGGGGGCCTGAGGAATGAGCAGTTCTTC.

CDR3 protein: CASSPPVGGTDTQYF. DNA for the CDR3: TGTGCCAGCTCACCACCGGTAGGGGGCACAGATACGCAGTATTTT. The rearrangement links TRBV18 to TRBJ2-3, with TRBD1 as a possible D gene (5 bases). Germline V lookup: CDR1 KGHSH, CDR2 LQKENI. CDR3 length: 15 amino acids. The V end was cut by 0 bases, the J end by 1 base, with 8 bases between.

The chain employs TRBV29-1 and TRBJ2-1; 7 positions agree with TRBD2. CDR3 size: 17 residues. Germline values: CDR1 SQVTM, CDR2 ANQGSEA. J was trimmed by 4 bases and V by 7 bases; bases with no gene match: 19. Written as DNA, the CDR3 is TGCAGCGCCCGATCCCCCTTAGCGGGTTTAGCGTACAATGAGCAGTTCTTC. It encodes CSARSPLAGLAYNEQFF.

This clone was seen just once. This chain uses TRBV7-8 with TRBJ2-1; D gene ambiguous. With 1 base removed from V and 0 bases from J, the gap between germline ends came to 7 bases. CDR3 size: 15 residues. Germline V gene sequence: CDR1 SGHVS, CDR2 FQNEAQ. CDR3 region: CASSLGSTSYNEQFF. The CDR3 coding sequence is TGTGCCAGCAGCTTAGGAAGCACCTCCTACAATGAGCAGTTCTTC.

The chain recombines TRBV4-1 with TRBJ2-7; no clear D gene. The CDR3 runs 14 residues. The germline V gene has CDR1 MGHRA and CDR2 YSYEKL. Trimming removed 0 bases from V and 0 bases from J, with 6 bases in between. The CDR3 spells CASSQEAGSYEQYF. The CDR3 coding sequence is TGCGCCAGCAGCCAAGAGGCAGGCTCCTACGAGCAGTACTTC.

The gene calls are TRBV27 and TRBJ1-2; a possible D gene is TRBD1 (5 bases). This CDR3 has 14 residues. V was pared by 5 bases and J by 9 bases, with 19 bases between. Germline V gene data show CDR1 as MNHEY and CDR2 as SMNVEV (reference sequence). The CDR3 DNA reads TGTGCCAGCAGTACAACGGGGGGGTCGATAAGCTACACCTTC. Translated, it gives CASSTTGGSISYTF.

On this clone: This clone may be a read error of a much larger clone one base away. The V gene is TRBV2, the J gene TRBJ1-1; 7 nucleotides agree with TRBD1. Germline V gene lookup returns CDR1 SNHLY and CDR2 FYNNEI. The CDR3 has 14 residues. Trimming removed 6 bases from V and 0 bases from J; junction bases left unmatched: 4. CDR3 loop: CASSPTGLNTEAFF. CDR3 DNA sequence: TGTGCCAGCAGCCCGACAGGGCTGAACACTGAAGCTTTCTTT.

The J gene is TRBJ2-3, the V gene TRBV11-2; D is perhaps TRBD1 (6 bases). Germline CDR1 and CDR2: SGHAT and FQNNGV. Trimming cost V 5 bases and J 0 bases, with 15 bases left between them. The CDR3 runs to 16 residues. The CDR3 spells CASSHRVTASTDTQYF. CDR3 nucleotide sequence: TGTGCCAGCAGCCACAGGGTTACGGCTAGCACAGATACGCAGTATTTT.

The chain employs TRBV13 and TRBJ1-4; TRBD1 matches 10 bases. Germline lookup yields CDR1 PRHDT and CDR2 FYEKMQ (reference sequence). J was trimmed by 8 bases and V by 6 bases; bases with no gene match: 6. This CDR3 is 14 amino acids long. CDR3 residues: CASSPDRGEEKLFF. CDR3 bases: TGTGCCAGCAGTCCGGACAGGGGGGAAGAAAAACTGTTTTTT. The full variable domain, rest sourced from reference TRBV13 and TRBJ1-4, is AAGVIQSPRHLIKEKRETATLKCYPIPRHDTVYWYQQGPGQDPQFLISFYEKMQSDKGSIPDRFSAQQFSDYHSELNMSSLELGDSALYFCASSPDRGEEKLFFGSGTQLSVL.

This chain joins TRBV6-1 and TRBJ2-3, with TRBD1 matching over 7 bases. The CDR3 spans 16 residues. After removal of 2 bases from V and 6 bases from J, the junction contained 11 bases not matched to a gene. CDR1 MNHNS and CDR2 SASEGT come from the germline V gene. Here the CDR3 reads CASSESRGRVMDTQYF. In DNA, the CDR3 is TGTGCCAGCAGTGAATCTAGGGGGCGGGTAATGGATACGCAGTATTTT.

This clone was seen just once. The chain carries TRBV14 and TRBJ2-1; 8 bases map to TRBD1. Losses at the gene ends were 4 bases for V and 0 bases for J; bases not matched to a gene: 2. The CDR3 extends over 15 amino acids. Looked up from germline, CDR1 is SGHDN and CDR2 is FVKESK. The CDR3 region is CASSRQGSSYNEQFF. In nucleotides, the CDR3 is TGTGCCAGCAGCCGACAGGGGAGCTCCTACAATGAGCAGTTCTTC.

V usage is TRBV1 and J usage is TRBJ2-1; the table's D call of TRBD2 was not tested on the DNA. TRBV1 is given as a pseudogene. The CDR3 loop spans 15 amino acids. Here the CDR3 reads CTSSQRRGSYNEQFF. The CDR3 nucleotides read TGCACCAGCAGCCAACGACGCGGTTCCTACAATGAGCAGTTCTTC.

The chain couples TRBV18 to TRBJ1-3; D gene unclear. Germline V gene data show CDR1 as KGHSH and CDR2 as LQKENI. The CDR3 runs to 15 residues. V dropped 0 bases and J dropped 4 bases, with 10 bases sitting between them. CDR3 DNA: TGTGCCAGCTCACCACCGGAGGAAGCCGGAAACACCATATATTTT. This sequence encodes CASSPPEEAGNTIYF.

The gene calls are TRBV5-1 and TRBJ1-1; the D gene is possibly TRBD1 (6 bases). V shed 4 bases and J shed 4 bases, with 14 bases lying between them. Germline V lookup: CDR1 SGHRS, CDR2 YFSETQ. The CDR3 spans 14 residues. CDR3 nucleotide sequence: TGCGCCAGCAGCGCACAGGGAGCGAGCACTGAAGCTTTCTTT. Protein: CASSAQGASTEAFF.

The genes are TRBV28 and TRBJ2-5, with 9 bases aligning to TRBD2. V gave up 2 bases and J gave up 3 bases; unmatched junction bases: 10. Germline CDR1 reads MDHEN; CDR2 reads SYDVKM. There are 17 residues in the CDR3. DNA of the CDR3: TGTGCCAGCAGTTTACTAGCGGGACCCCAGCCAGAAGAGACCCAGTACTTC. Encoded protein: CASSLLAGPQPEETQYF.

This chain joins TRBV6-5 and TRBJ2-7, with 8 nucleotides matching TRBD1. Losses at the gene ends were 5 bases for V and 5 bases for J; bases not matched to a gene: 5. This CDR3 region has 13 residues. The V gene's germline CDR1 is MNHEY and CDR2 SVGAGI. For the CDR3, the DNA is TGTGCCAGCAGTCACGGACAGGGCCACGAGCAGTACTTC. Protein sequence: CASSHGQGHEQYF.